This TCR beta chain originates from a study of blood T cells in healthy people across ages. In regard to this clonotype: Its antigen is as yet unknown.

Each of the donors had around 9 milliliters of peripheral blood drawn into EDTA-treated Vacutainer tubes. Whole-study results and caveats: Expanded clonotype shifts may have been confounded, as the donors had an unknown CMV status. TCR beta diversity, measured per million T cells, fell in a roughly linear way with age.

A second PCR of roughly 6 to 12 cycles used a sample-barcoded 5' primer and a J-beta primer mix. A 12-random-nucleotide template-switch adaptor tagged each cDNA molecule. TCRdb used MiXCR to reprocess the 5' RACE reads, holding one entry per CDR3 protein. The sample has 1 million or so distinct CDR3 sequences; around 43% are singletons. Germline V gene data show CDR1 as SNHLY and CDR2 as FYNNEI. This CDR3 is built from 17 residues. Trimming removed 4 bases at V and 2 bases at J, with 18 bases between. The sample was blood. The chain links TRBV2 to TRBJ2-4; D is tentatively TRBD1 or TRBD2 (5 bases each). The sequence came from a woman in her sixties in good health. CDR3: CASSVPRGAGTKNIQYF. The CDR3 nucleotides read TGTGCCAGCAGTGTCCCTCGAGGGGCTGGAACCAAAAACATTCAGTACTTC.